The sequence of this T cell receptor beta chain was determined in a study of blood T cell repertoires in COVID-19. The assay was immunoSEQ multiplex PCR, and TCRdb's table has in-frame clones only and misses some. The table lists 200,000 to 300,000 clones, about 83% of them singletons. This clonotype was obtained from a woman older than 75 with COVID-19, enrolled during active disease. The material sequenced was peripheral blood.

Here the CDR3 reads CASSLRQGYNEQFF. For the CDR3, the DNA is TGTGCCAGCAGCTTACGACAGGGGTACAATGAGCAGTTCTTC. The V gene is TRBV7-7, the J gene TRBJ2-1; 8 nucleotides line up with TRBD1. The CDR3 consists of 14 residues. V dropped 2 bases and J dropped 4; count of bases not matched to a gene: 1. Germline CDR1 and CDR2: SSHAT and FNYEAQ (reference sequence). Filled out from reference TRBV7-7 and TRBJ2-1, the complete variable domain reads GAGVSQSPRYKVTKRGQDVTLRCDPISSHATLYWYQQALGQGPEFLTYFNYEAQPDKSGLPSDRFSAERPEGSISTLTIQRTEQRDSAMYRCASSLRQGYNEQFFGPGTRLTVL.